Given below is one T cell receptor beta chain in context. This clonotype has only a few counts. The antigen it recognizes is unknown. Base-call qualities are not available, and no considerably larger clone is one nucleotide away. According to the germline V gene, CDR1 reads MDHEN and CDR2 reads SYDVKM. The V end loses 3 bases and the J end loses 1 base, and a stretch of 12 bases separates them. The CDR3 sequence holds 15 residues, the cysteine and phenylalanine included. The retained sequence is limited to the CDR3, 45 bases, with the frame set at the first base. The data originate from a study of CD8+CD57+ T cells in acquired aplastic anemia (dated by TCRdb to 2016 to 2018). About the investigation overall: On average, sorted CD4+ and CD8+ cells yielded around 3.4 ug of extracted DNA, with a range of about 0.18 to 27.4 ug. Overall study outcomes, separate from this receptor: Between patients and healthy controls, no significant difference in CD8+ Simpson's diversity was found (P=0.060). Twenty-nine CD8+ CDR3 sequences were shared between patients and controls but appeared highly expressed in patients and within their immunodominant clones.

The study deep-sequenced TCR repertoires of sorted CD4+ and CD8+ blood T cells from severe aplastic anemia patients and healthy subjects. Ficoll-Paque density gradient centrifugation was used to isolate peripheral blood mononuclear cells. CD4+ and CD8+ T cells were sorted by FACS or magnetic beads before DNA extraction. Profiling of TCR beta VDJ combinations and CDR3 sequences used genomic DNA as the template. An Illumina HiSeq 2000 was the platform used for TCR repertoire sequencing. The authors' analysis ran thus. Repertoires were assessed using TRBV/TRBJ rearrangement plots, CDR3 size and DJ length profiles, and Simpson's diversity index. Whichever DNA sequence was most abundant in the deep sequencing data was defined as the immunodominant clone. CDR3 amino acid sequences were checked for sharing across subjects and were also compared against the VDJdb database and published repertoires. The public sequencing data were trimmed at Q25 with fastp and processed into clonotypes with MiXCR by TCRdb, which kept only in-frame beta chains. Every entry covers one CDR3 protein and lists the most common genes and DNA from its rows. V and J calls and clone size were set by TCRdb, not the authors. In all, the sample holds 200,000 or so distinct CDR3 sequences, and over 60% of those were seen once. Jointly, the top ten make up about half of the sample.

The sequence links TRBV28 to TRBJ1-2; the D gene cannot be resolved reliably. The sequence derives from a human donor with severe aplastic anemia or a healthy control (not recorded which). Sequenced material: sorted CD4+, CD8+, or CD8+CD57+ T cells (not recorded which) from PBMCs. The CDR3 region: CASSFWETINYGYTF. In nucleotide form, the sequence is TGTGCCAGCAGTTTTTGGGAGACGATTAACTATGGCTACACCTTC.